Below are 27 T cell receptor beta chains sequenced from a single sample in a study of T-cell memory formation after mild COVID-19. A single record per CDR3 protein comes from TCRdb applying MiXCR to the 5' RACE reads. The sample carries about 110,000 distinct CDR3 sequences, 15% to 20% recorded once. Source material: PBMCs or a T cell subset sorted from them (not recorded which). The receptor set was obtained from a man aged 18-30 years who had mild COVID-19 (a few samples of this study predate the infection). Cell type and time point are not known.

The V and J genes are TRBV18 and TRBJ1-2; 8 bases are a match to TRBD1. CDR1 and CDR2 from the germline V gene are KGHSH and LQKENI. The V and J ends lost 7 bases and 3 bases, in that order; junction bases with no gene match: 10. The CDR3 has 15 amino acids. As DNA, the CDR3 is TGTGCCAGCTTATCGACAGGGGACGGCGACTATGGCTACACCTTC. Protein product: CASLSTGDGDYGYTF.

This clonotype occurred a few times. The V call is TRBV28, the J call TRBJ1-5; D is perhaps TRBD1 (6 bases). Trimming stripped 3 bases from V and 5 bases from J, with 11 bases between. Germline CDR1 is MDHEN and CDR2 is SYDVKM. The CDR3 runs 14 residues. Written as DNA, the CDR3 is TGTGCCAGCAGTTTGAGCCAGGGGTATCAGCCCCAGCATTTT. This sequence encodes CASSLSQGYQPQHF.

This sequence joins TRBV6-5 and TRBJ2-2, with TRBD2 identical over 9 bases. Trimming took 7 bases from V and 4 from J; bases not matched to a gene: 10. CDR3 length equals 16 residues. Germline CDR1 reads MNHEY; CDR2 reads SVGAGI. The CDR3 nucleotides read TGTGCCAGCACGTCCGCGGGGGGGCGTCTCACCGGGGAGCTGTTTTTT. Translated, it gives CASTSAGGRLTGELFF.

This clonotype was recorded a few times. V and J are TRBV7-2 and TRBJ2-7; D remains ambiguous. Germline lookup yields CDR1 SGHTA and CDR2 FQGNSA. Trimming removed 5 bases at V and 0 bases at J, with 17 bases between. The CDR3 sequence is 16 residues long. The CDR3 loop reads CASSRDRSKVSYEQYF. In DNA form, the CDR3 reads TGTGCCAGCAGCCGTGACCGATCGAAGGTCTCCTACGAGCAGTACTTC. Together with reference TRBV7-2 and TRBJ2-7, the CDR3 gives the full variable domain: GAGVSQSPSNKVTEKGKDVELRCDPISGHTALYWYRQSLGQGLEFLIYFQGNSAPDKSGLPSDRFSAERTGGSVSTLTIQRTQQEDSAVYLCASSRDRSKVSYEQYFGPGTRLTVT.

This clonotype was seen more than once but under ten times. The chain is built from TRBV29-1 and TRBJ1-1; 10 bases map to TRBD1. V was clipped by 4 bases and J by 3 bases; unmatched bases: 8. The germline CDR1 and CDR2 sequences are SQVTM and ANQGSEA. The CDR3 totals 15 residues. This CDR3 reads CSVGNRQGADTEAFF. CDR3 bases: TGCAGCGTTGGGAACCGACAGGGGGCCGACACTGAAGCTTTCTTT.

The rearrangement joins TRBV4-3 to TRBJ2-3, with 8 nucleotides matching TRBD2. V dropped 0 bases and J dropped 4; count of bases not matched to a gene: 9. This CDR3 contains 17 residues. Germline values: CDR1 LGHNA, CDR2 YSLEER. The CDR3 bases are TGCGCCAGCAGCCAAGAGATCGGGGGGGTCTCGCCAGATACGCAGTATTTT. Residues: CASSQEIGGVSPDTQYF.

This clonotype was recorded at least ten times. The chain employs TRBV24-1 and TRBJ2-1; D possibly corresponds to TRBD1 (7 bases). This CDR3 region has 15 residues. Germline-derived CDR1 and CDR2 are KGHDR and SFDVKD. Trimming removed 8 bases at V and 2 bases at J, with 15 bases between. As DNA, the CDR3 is TGTGCCACCACGGCAGGGGGGCGGCCCTACAATGAGCAGTTCTTC. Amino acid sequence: CATTAGGRPYNEQFF.

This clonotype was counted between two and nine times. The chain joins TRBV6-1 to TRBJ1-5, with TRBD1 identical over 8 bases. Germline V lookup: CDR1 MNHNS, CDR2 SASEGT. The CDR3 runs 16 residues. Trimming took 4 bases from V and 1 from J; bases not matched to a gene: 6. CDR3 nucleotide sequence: TGTGCCAGCAGTGTCCAGACAGGGGACAGCAATCAGCCCCAGCATTTT. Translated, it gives CASSVQTGDSNQPQHF.

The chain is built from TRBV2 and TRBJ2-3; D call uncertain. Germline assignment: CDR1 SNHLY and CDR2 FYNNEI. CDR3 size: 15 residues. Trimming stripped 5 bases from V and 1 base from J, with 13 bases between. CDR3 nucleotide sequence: TGTGCCAGCAGTACGGTCGGGTCTCGCACAGATACGCAGTATTTT. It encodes CASSTVGSRTDTQYF.

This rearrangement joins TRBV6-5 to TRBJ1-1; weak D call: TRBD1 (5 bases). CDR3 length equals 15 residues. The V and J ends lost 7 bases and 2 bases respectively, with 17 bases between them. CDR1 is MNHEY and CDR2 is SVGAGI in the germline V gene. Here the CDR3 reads CASTSRGRGNTEAFF. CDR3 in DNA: TGTGCCAGCACCTCCCGGGGCCGGGGAAACACTGAAGCTTTCTTT.

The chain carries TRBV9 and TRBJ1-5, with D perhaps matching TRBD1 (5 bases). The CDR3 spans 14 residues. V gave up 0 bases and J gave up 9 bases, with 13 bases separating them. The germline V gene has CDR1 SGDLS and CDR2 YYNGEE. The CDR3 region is CASSVGDRPGPQHF. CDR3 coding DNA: TGTGCCAGCAGCGTAGGGGACCGCCCAGGGCCCCAGCATTTT.

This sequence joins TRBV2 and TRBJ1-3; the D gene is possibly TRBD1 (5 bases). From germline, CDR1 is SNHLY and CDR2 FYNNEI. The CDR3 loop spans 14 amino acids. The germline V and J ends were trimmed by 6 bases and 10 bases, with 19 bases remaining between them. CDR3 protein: CASRPGTLGETIYF. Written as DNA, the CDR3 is TGTGCCAGCAGACCCGGGACTCTTGGAGAGACCATATATTTT.

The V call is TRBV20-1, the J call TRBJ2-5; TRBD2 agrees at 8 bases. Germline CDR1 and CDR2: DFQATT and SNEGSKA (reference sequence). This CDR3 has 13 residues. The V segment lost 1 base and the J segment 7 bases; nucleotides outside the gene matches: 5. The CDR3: CSARGSGAPTQYF. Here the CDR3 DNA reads TGCAGTGCTAGAGGTAGCGGGGCCCCGACCCAGTACTTC.

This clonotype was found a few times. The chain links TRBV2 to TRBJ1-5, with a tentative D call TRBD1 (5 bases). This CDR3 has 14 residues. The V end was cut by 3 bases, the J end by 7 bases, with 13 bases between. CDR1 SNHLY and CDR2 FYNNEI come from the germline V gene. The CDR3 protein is CASSDNWGGQPQHF. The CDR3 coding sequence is TGTGCCAGCAGTGATAATTGGGGCGGACAGCCCCAGCATTTT. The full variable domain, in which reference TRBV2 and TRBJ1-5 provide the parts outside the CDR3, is EPEVTQTPSHQVTQMGQEVILRCVPISNHLYFYWYRQILGQKVEFLVSFYNNEISEKSEIFDDQFSVERPDGSNFTLKIRSTKLEDSAMYFCASSDNWGGQPQHFGDGTRLSIL.

The CDR3 here is CASSQRGRGADTQYF. The CDR3 coding sequence is TGCGCCAGCAGCCAGAGGGGTAGAGGGGCAGATACGCAGTATTTT. The chain has TRBV4-3 and TRBJ2-3, with D perhaps assigned TRBD1 or TRBD2 (5 bases each). Trimming took off 3 bases at V and 4 bases at J, with 14 bases between the two ends. Germline values: CDR1 LGHNA, CDR2 YSLEER. The CDR3 contains 15 residues.

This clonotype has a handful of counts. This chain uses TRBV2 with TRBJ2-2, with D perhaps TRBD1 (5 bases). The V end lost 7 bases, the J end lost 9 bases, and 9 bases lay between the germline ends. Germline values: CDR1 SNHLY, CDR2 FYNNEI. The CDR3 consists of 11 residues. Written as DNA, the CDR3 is TGTGCCAGCACCTTGGACAGGGAGCTGTTTTTT. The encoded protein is CASTLDRELFF.

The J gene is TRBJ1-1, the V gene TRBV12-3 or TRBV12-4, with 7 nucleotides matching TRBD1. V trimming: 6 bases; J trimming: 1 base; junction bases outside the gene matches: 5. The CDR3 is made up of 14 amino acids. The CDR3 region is CASRGQVSNTEAFF. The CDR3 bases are TGTGCCAGCAGAGGACAGGTCTCGAACACTGAAGCTTTCTTT.

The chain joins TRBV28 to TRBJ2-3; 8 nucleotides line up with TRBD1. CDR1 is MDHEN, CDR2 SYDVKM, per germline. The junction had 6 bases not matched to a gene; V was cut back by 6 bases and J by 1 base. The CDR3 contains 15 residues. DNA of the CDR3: TGTGCCAGCAGAACCGGACAGGGCCGCACAGATACGCAGTATTTT. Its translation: CASRTGQGRTDTQYF. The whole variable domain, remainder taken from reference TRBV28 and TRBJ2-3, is DVKVTQSSRYLVKRTGEKVFLECVQDMDHENMFWYRQDPGLGLRLIYFSYDVKMKEKGDIPEGYSVSREKKERFSLILESASTNQTSMYLCASRTGQGRTDTQYFGPGTRLTVL.

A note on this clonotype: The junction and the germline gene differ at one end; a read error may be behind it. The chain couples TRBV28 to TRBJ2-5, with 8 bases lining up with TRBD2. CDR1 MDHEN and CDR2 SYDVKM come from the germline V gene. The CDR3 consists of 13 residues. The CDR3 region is CASSLIPGLALDF. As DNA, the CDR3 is TGTGCCAGCAGTTTAATTCCCGGACTAGCCCTAGACTTC.

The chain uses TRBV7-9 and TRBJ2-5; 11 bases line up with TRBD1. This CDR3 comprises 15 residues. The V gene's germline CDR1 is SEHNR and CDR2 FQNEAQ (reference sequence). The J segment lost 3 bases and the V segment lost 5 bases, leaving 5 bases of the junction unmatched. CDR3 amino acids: CASSTLGQGEETQYF. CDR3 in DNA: TGTGCCAGCAGCACCTTGGGACAGGGGGAAGAGACCCAGTACTTC.

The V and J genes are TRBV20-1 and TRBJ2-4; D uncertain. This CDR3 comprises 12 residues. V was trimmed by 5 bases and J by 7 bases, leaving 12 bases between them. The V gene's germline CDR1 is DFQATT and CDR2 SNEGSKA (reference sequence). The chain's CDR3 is CSAGPHVNIQYF. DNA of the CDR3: TGCAGTGCTGGACCGCATGTTAACATTCAGTACTTC.

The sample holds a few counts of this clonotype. This CDR3 reads CARQGLVSYNSPLHF. CDR3 nucleotides: TGTGCCCGACAGGGGCTTGTCTCCTATAATTCACCCCTCCACTTT. The chain links TRBV10-3 to TRBJ1-6; 8 positions agree with TRBD1. This CDR3 has 15 residues. Losses at the gene ends were 11 bases for V and 0 bases for J; bases not matched to a gene: 6. Germline V lookup: CDR1 ENHRY, CDR2 SYGVKD.

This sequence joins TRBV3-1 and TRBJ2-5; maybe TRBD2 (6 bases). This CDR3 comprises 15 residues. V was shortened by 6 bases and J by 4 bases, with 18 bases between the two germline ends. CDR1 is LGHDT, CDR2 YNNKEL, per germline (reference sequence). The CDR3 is CASSRLERVGETQYF. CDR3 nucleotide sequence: TGTGCCAGCAGTCGACTAGAACGGGTTGGAGAGACCCAGTACTTC.

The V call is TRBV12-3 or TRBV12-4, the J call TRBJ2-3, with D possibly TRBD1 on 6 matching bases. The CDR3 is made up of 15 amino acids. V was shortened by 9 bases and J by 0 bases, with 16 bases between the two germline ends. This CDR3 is CARRYNRASTDTQYF. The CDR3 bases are TGTGCCAGGAGATACAACAGGGCTAGCACAGATACGCAGTATTTT.

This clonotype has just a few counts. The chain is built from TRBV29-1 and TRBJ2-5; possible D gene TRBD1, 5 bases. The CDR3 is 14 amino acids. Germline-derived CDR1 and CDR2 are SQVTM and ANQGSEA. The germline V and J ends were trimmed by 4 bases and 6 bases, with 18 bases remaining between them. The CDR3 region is CSVVHRAGRQTQYF. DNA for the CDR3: TGCAGCGTTGTCCATCGGGCAGGGCGGCAGACCCAGTACTTC. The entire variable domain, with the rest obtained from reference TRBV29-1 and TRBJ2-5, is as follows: SAVISQKPSRDICQRGTSLTIQCQVDSQVTMMFWYRQQPGQSLTLIATANQGSEATYESGFVIDKFPISRPNLTFSTLTVSNMSPEDSSIYLCSVVHRAGRQTQYFGPGTRLLVL.

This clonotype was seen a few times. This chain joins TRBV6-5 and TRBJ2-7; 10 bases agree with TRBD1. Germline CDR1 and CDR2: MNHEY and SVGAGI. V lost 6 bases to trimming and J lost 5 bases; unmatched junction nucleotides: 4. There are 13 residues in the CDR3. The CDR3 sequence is CASRRQGANEQYF. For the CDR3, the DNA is TGTGCCAGCAGACGACAGGGGGCTAACGAGCAGTACTTC.

CDR3 in DNA: TGTGCCAGCAGTTCCGGCATCTCCTACGAGCAGTACGTC. Amino acids: CASSSGISYEQYV. The chain recombines TRBV28 with TRBJ2-7; D unclear. The CDR3 sequence is 13 residues long. Trimming pared 4 bases from V and 0 bases from J, leaving 7 bases between. Germline-derived CDR1 and CDR2 are MDHEN and SYDVKM.